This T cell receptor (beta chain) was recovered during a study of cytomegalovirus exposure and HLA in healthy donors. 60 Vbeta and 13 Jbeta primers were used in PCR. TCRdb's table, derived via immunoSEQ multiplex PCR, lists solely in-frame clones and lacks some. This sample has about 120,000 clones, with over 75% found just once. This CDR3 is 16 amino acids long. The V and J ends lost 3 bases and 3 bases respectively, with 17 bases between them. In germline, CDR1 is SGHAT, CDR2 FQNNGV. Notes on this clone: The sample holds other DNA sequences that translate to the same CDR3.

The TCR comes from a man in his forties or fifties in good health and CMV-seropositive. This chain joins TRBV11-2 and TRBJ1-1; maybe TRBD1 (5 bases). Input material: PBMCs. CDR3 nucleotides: TGTGCCAGCAGCTTTCCTAGAAGGGGAATTCACACTGAAGCTTTCTTT. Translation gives CASSFPRRGIHTEAFF.